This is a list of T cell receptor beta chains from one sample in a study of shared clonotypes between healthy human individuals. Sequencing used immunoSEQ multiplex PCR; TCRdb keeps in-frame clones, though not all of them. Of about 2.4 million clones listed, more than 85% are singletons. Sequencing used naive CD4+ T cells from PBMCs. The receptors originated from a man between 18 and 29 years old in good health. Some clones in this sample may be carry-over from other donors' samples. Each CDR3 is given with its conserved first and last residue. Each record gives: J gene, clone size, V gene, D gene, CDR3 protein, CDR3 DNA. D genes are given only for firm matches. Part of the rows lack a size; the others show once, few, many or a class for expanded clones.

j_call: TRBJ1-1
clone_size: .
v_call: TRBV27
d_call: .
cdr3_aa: CASSLSLGLGAFF
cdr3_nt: TGTGCCAGCAGTTTATCGCTGGGCCTTGGTGCTTTCTTT

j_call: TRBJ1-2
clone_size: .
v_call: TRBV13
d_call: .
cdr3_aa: CASSLRSVNYGYTF
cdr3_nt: TGTGCCAGCAGCTTACGCAGTGTTAACTATGGCTACACCTTC

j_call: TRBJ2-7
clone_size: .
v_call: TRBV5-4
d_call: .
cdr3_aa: CASSLVLSSSYEQYF
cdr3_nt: TGTGCCAGCAGCTTAGTCCTCTCGAGCTCCTACGAGCAGTACTTC

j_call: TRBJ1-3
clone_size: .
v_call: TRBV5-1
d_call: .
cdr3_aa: CASSQWGEAGNTIYF
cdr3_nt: TGCGCCAGCAGCCAATGGGGGGAGGCTGGAAACACCATATATTTT

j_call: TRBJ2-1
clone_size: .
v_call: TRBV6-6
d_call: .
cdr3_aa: CASMQQQLYNEQFF
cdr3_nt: TGTGCCAGCATGCAGCAGCAGCTCTACAATGAGCAGTTCTTC

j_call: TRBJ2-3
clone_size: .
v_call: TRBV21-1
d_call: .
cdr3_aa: CASSKGKTVSFTDTQYF
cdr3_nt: TGTGCCAGCAGCAAAGGGAAGACAGTTTCTTTCACAGATACGCAGTATTTT

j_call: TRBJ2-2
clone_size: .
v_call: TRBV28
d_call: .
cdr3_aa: CASSPPQRPGELFF
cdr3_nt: TGTGCCAGCAGCCCACCCCAGCGCCCCGGGGAGCTGTTTTTT

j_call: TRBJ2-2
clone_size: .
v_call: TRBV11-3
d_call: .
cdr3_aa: CASSTVFAGELFF
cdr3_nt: TGTGCCAGCTCGACAGTTTTCGCCGGGGAGCTGTTTTTT

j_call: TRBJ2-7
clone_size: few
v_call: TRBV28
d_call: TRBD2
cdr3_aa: CASSPRGASGSLEQYF
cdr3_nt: TGTGCCAGCAGTCCCCGGGGGGCTAGCGGGAGTCTCGAGCAGTACTTC

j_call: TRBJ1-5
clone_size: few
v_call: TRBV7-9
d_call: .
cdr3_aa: CASSLVEGQPQHF
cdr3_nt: TGTGCCAGCAGTCTGGTCGAAGGCCAGCCCCAGCATTTT

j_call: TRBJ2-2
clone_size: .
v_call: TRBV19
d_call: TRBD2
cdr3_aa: CASRVAGGNTGELFF
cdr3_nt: TGTGCCAGTAGAGTAGCGGGAGGTAACACCGGGGAGCTGTTTTTT

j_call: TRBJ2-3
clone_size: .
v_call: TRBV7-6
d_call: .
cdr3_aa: CASSPVGTNVADTQYF
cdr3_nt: TGTGCCAGCAGCCCAGTGGGGACCAATGTTGCAGATACGCAGTATTTT

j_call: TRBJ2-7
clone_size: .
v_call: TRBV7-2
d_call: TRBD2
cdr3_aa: CASSFHSGNDEQYF
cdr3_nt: TGTGCCAGCAGCTTCCATAGCGGGAACGACGAGCAGTACTTC

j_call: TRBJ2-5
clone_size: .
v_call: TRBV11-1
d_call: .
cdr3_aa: CASSLYAGGQETQYF
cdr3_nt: TGTGCCAGCAGCTTATATGCTGGGGGCCAAGAGACCCAGTACTTC

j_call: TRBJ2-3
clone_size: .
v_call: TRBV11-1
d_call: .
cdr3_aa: CASSLEGRGTDTQYF
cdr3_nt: TGTGCCAGCAGCTTAGAGGGCAGGGGCACAGATACGCAGTATTTT

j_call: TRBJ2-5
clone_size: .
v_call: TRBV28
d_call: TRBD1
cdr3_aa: CASSNRRGTGDTQETQYF
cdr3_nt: TGTGCCAGCAGCAACCGTCGGGGGACAGGCGACACACAAGAGACCCAGTACTTC

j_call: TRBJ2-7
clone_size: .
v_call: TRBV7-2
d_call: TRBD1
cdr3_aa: CASSLASGGYEQYF
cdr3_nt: TGTGCCAGCAGCTTAGCGTCAGGGGGCTACGAGCAGTACTTC

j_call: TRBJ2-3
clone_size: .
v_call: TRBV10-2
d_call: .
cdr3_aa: CASRGLDLYTDTQYF
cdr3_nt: TGCGCCAGCAGAGGTCTAGATCTGTACACAGATACGCAGTATTTT

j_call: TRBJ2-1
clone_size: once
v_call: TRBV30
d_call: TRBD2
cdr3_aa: CAWISSGRGWNNEQFF
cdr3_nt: TGTGCCTGGATCTCAAGCGGGAGAGGCTGGAACAATGAGCAGTTCTTC

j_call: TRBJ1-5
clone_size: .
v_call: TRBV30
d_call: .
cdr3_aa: CAWSVPGKGQPQHF
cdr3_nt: TGTGCCTGGAGTGTTCCGGGAAAGGGTCAGCCCCAGCATTTT

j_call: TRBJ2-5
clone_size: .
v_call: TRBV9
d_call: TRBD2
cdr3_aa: CASSTGTSGPVAQYF
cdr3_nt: TGTGCCAGCAGCACCGGGACTAGCGGCCCCGTGGCCCAGTACTTC

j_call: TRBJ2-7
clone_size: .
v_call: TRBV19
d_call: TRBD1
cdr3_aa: CASSPRTGGYHEQYF
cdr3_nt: TGTGCCAGTAGTCCCCGGACAGGGGGCTACCACGAGCAGTACTTC

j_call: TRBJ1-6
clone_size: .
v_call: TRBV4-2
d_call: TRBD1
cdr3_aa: CASSQRGTATDNSPLHF
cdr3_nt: TGTGCCAGCAGCCAACGCGGGACAGCCACAGATAATTCACCCCTCCACTTT

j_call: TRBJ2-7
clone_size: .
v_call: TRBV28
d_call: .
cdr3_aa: CASGAGGRYEQYF
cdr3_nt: TGTGCCAGCGGAGCGGGTGGGAGGTACGAGCAGTACTTC

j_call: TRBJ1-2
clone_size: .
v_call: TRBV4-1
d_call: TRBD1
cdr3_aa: CASSQTGQGANYGYTF
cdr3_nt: TGCGCCAGCAGCCAAACGGGACAGGGGGCAAACTATGGCTACACCTTC

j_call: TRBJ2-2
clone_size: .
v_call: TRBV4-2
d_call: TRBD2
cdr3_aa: CASSQDYSSRASGRPTGELFF
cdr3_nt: TGTGCCAGCAGCCAAGATTATTCAAGTCGGGCTAGCGGGAGACCCACCGGGGAGCTGTTTTTT

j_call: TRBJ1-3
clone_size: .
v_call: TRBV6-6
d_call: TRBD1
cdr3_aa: CASTNGPGGGNTIYF
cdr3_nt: TGTGCCAGCACTAACGGCCCAGGGGGGGGAAACACCATATATTTT

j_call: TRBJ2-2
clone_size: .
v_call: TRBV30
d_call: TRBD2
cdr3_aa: CAWSSASGTGELFF
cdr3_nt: TGTGCCTGGAGTTCCGCTAGCGGAACCGGGGAGCTGTTTTTT

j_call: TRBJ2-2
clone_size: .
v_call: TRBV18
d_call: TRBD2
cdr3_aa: CASSPPLVAGNTGELFF
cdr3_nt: TGTGCCAGCTCACCACCGTTGGTAGCGGGAAACACCGGGGAGCTGTTTTTT

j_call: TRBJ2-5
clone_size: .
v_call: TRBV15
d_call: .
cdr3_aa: CATSSAQGRVRETQYF
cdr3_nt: TGTGCCACCAGCAGTGCCCAGGGGCGGGTACGAGAGACCCAGTACTTC

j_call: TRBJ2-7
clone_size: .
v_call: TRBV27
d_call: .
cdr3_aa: CASSLGVSLEQYF
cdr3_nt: TGTGCCAGCAGTTTGGGGGTCAGTTTGGAGCAGTACTTC

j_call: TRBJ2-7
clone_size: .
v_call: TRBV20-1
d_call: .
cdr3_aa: CSVRKAYEQYF
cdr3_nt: TGCAGTGTCCGAAAAGCCTACGAGCAGTACTTC

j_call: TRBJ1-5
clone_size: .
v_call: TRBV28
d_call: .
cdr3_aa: CASSLRRDQPQHF
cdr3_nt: TGTGCCAGCAGTCTGCGCCGAGATCAGCCCCAGCATTTT

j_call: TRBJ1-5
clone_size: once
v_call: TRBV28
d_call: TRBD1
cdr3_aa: CASRRQGSPYSNQPQHF
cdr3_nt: TGTGCCAGCAGAAGACAGGGATCGCCCTATAGCAATCAGCCCCAGCATTTT

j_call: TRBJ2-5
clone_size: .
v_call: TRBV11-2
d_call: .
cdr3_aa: CASSPSAQETQYF
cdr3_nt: TGTGCCAGCAGCCCTTCGGCTCAAGAGACCCAGTACTTC

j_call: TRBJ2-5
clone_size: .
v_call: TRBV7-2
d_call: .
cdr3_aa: CASSPSLRETQYF
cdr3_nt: TGTGCCAGCAGCCCATCCCTCAGGGAGACCCAGTACTTC

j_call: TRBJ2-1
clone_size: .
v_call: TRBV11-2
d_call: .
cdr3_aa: CASSLVGGREQFF
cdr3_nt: TGTGCCAGCAGCTTAGTAGGTGGGAGAGAGCAGTTCTTC

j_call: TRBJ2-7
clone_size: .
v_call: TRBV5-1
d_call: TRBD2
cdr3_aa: CASSSGLAGFREQYF
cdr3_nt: TGCGCCAGCAGCTCCGGACTAGCGGGATTTCGCGAGCAGTACTTC

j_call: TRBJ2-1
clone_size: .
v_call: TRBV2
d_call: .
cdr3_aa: CASSEAKGVGAQFF
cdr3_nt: TGTGCCAGCAGTGAAGCGAAAGGGGTAGGGGCGCAGTTCTTC

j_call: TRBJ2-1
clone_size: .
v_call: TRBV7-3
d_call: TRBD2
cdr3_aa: CASSLLGGPGNEQFF
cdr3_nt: TGTGCCAGCAGCTTACTGGGAGGGCCGGGAAATGAGCAGTTCTTC

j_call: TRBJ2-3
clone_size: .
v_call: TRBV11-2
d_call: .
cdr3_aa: CASSRAWRAGTDTQYF
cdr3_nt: TGTGCCAGCAGCCGCGCCTGGCGGGCTGGCACAGATACGCAGTATTTT

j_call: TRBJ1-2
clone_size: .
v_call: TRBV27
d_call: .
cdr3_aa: CASSGGRGLGYTF
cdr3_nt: TGTGCCAGCAGCGGAGGGAGGGGGTTGGGCTACACCTTC

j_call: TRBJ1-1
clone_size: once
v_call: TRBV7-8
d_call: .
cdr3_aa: CASSLESWDTEAFF
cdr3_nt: TGTGCCAGCAGCTTAGAATCGTGGGACACTGAAGCTTTCTTT

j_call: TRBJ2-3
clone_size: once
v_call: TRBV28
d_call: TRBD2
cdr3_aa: CASSPPGLAGLTDTQYF
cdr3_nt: TGTGCCAGCAGTCCACCCGGGCTAGCGGGACTCACAGATACGCAGTATTTT

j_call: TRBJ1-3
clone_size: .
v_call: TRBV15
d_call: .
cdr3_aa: CATSRDRQRGNTIYF
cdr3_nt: TGTGCCACCAGCAGAGATCGACAGCGTGGAAACACCATATATTTT

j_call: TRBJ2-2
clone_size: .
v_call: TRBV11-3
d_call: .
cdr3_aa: CASSPRTGELFF
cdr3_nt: TGTGCCAGCAGCCCGAGGACCGGGGAGCTGTTTTTT

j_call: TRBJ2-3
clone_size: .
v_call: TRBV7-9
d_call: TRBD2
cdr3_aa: CASSLGVGTSVTDTQYF
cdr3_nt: TGTGCCAGCAGCTTGGGCGTGGGGACTAGCGTAACAGATACGCAGTATTTT

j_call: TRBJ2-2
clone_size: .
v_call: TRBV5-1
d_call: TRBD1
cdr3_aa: CASSLAPGQGVSVGTGELFF
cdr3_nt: TGCGCCAGCAGCTTGGCTCCGGGACAGGGGGTCTCCGTGGGGACCGGGGAGCTGTTTTTT

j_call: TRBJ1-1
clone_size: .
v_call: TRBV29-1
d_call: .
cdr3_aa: CSVDSLDQRTEAFF
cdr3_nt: TGCAGCGTTGATTCTTTGGACCAGAGGACTGAAGCTTTCTTT

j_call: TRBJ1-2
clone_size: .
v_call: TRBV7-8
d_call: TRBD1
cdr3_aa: CATGTAIYGYTF
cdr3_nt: TGTGCCACGGGGACAGCCATCTATGGCTACACCTTC

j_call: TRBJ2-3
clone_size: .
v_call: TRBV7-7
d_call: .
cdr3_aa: CASSRQGVGDTQYF
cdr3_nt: TGTGCCAGCAGCCGGCAGGGAGTCGGCGATACGCAGTATTTT